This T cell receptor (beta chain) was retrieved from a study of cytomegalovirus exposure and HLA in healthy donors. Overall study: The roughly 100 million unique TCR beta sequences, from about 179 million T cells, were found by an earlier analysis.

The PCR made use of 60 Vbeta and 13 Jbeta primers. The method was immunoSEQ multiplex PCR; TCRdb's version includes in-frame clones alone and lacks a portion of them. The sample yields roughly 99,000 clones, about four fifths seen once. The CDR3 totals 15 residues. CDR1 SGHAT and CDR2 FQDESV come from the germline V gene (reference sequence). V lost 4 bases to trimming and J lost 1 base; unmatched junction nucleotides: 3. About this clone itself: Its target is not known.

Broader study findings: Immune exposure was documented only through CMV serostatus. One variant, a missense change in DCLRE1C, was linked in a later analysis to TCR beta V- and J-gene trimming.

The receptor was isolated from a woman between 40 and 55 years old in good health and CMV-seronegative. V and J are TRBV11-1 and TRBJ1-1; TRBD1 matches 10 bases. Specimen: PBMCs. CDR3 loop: CASSYRTGGNTEAFF. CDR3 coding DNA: TGTGCCAGCAGCTACCGGACAGGGGGGAACACTGAAGCTTTCTTT.